The present TCR beta chain was sequenced within a study of blood T cell repertoires in COVID-19. Looking at the study overall: T cells, B-cell-depleted T cells, or PBMCs provided the cDNA or gDNA that served as material.

In the original analysis: Amplification of reference gene primers was used by the study to estimate nucleated cell counts. TCRdb keeps only in-frame clones here, not all; method: immunoSEQ multiplex PCR. D and trimming were read from the DNA, whereas the V and J calls and clone size are those reported in that table. The table has approximately 300,000 clones, around 90% seen once. The length of the CDR3 is 15 residues. J gave up 3 bases and V 2 bases, and 6 bases lay outside the gene matches. From germline, CDR1 is SEHNR and CDR2 FQNEAQ (reference sequence). This TCR derives from a woman in her 30s with COVID-19, enrolled during active disease. The sequencing input was peripheral blood. V and J are TRBV7-9 and TRBJ2-7; 8 nucleotides align to TRBD2. The CDR3 DNA reads TGTGCCAGCAGCTTAAAGGCGGGAGGCCACTACGAGCAGTACTTC. Translated: CASSLKAGGHYEQYF. The whole variable domain, filled in from reference TRBV7-9 and TRBJ2-7, reads DTGVSQNPRHKITKRGQNVTFRCDPISEHNRLYWYRQTLGQGPEFLTYFQNEAQLEKSRLLSDRFSAERPKGSFSTLEIQRTEQGDSAMYLCASSLKAGGHYEQYFGPGTRLTVT.